Following are 9 T cell receptor beta chains from one sample sequenced in a study of OX40 agonist ivuxolimab in advanced cancers. TCRdb's table, derived via immunoSEQ multiplex PCR, lists solely in-frame clones and lacks some. The sample consists of some 60,000 clones, about four fifths of them appearing once. The material sequenced was CD4+ or CD8+ T cells sorted from blood, taken in a trial of the OX40 agonist ivuxolimab. The receptors were gathered from an adult with an advanced solid tumor such as melanoma, head and neck, liver or kidney cancer.

The chain combines TRBV15 with TRBJ2-4; 7 bases are shared with TRBD1. Germline V gene sequence: CDR1 LNHNV, CDR2 YYDKDF (reference sequence). CDR3 size: 15 residues. The junction had 3 bases not matched to a gene; V was cut back by 0 bases and J by 4 bases. DNA for the CDR3: TGTGCCACCAGCAGAGAAGGGGGACAGAAAAACATTCAGTACTTC. It specifies CATSREGGQKNIQYF.

This chain links TRBV9 with TRBJ2-1; D might be TRBD2 (7 bases). CDR3 length: 17 amino acids. Germline values: CDR1 SGDLS, CDR2 YYNGEE. V was trimmed by 4 bases and J by 1 base, leaving 18 bases between them. The DNA for the CDR3 is TGTGCCAGCAGCCCCAGGGCAGGGAGGGGGTCCTACAATGAGCAGTTCTTC. This gives the protein CASSPRAGRGSYNEQFF.

This chain links TRBV4-2 with TRBJ2-3; no clear D. Germline V gene lookup returns CDR1 LGHNA and CDR2 YNFKEQ. This CDR3 spans 14 amino acids. The ends were cut back, 1 base at V and 6 bases at J, with 11 bases in the middle. CDR3 amino acids: CASSQGGSKDTQYF. For the CDR3, the DNA is TGTGCCAGCAGCCAAGGGGGTAGCAAGGATACGCAGTATTTT.

The chain is built from TRBV2 and TRBJ2-1; 10 nucleotides agree with TRBD1. Germline V CDR1 and CDR2: SNHLY, FYNNEI. After removal of 7 bases from V and 8 bases from J, the junction contained 5 bases not matched to a gene. The CDR3 contains 13 residues. The CDR3 region has the DNA TGTGCCAGCACGGGACAGGGGAATCATGAGCAGTTCTTC. It codes for CASTGQGNHEQFF.

This clone appeared once. This chain's CDR3 is CASSDRGRSYEQYF. CDR3 DNA sequence: TGTGCCAGCAGTGACAGGGGGCGTTCCTACGAGCAGTACTTC. This chain uses TRBV11-2 with TRBJ2-7; TRBD1 agrees at 10 bases. The germline V gene has CDR1 SGHAT and CDR2 FQNNGV. CDR3 length: 14 amino acids. J was trimmed by 1 base and V by 6 bases; bases with no gene match: 3.

The rearrangement joins TRBV19 to TRBJ1-5, with D unclear. Germline V CDR1 and CDR2: LNHDA, SQIVND (reference sequence). V dropped 10 bases and J dropped 5 bases, with 15 bases sitting between them. CDR3 size: 13 residues. For the CDR3, the DNA is TGTGCCACCCAGACGACACCAGATCAGCCCCAGCATTTT. Protein sequence: CATQTTPDQPQHF.

The rearrangement links TRBV10-3 to TRBJ1-1; D remains unclear. The germline V and J ends were trimmed by 6 bases and 8 bases, with 16 bases remaining between them. The CDR3 sequence is 13 residues long. Germline V gene data show CDR1 as ENHRY and CDR2 as SYGVKD. CDR3 nucleotide sequence: TGTGCCATCAGGGGAGTGGGCAGGCAAGAAGCTTTCTTT. This codes for CAIRGVGRQEAFF.

This chain connects TRBV7-9 to TRBJ1-1; weak D call: TRBD1 (5 bases). The V end was cut by 2 bases, the J end by 4 bases, with 11 bases between. CDR3 length: 14 residues. Germline values: CDR1 SEHNR, CDR2 FQNEAQ (reference sequence). As DNA, the CDR3 is TGTGCCAGCAGCTTACAGGGAGGGGCCACTGAAGCTTTCTTT. Its protein is CASSLQGGATEAFF.

This chain links TRBV5-6 with TRBJ2-7; D call uncertain. The CDR3 covers 16 residues. V was trimmed by 4 bases and J by 4 bases, leaving 21 bases between them. Germline values: CDR1 SGHDT, CDR2 YYEEEE. CDR3 coding DNA: TGTGCCAGCAGCCATCTTAAGTCTGGGATCCTATACGAGCAGTACTTC. Translating it yields CASSHLKSGILYEQYF.